Presented here are 26 T cell receptor beta chains from one specimen sequenced in a study of T cell responses to AZD1222 COVID-19 vaccine. Profiling relied on immunoSEQ multiplex PCR, and the TCRdb table lists in-frame clones only, not all of them. The sample includes fewer than 150,000 clones, over 75% of them seen just once. The sample consisted of peripheral blood, taken on day 0 of AZD1222 vaccination. The receptors shown here come from an adult in good health.

The rearrangement uses TRBV5-1 and TRBJ2-1; TRBD2 matches at 8 bases. With 2 bases clipped from V and 6 bases from J, the junction kept 22 bases outside the gene matches. Per the germline V gene, CDR1 is SGHRS and CDR2 is YFSETQ. There are 20 residues in the CDR3. The CDR3 is CASSFDGGAFGQYRGNEQFF. CDR3 nucleotides: TGCGCCAGCAGCTTCGACGGGGGGGCCTTCGGCCAGTATCGGGGCAATGAGCAGTTCTTC.

This clone was seen just once. This chain uses TRBV4-1 with TRBJ1-4; 7 bases map to TRBD1. There are 15 residues in the CDR3. Trimming took 4 bases from V and 6 from J; bases not matched to a gene: 8. The germline gives CDR1 MGHRA, CDR2 YSYEKL. The CDR3 region has the DNA TGCGCCAGCAGCCTCCAAGGGGGCCGGGATGAAAAACTGTTTTTT. Translated: CASSLQGGRDEKLFF.

The chain recombines TRBV5-1 with TRBJ1-3; the D gene is possibly TRBD1 (6 bases). The V and J ends lost 0 bases and 0 bases respectively, with 13 bases between them. The V gene's germline CDR1 is SGHRS and CDR2 YFSETQ. CDR3 length: 17 residues. CDR3 coding DNA: TGCGCCAGCAGCTTGGCGACAGGACTTCGCTCTGGAAACACCATATATTTT. It translates to CASSLATGLRSGNTIYF.

In this sample, this clone turned up a few times. This chain uses TRBV6-5 with TRBJ2-4; the match to TRBD1 covers 7 bases. Germline V lookup: CDR1 MNHEY, CDR2 SVGAGI. V trimming: 5 bases; J trimming: 1 base; junction bases outside the gene matches: 5. The CDR3 contains 15 residues. The CDR3 loop is CASSQTQGAKNIQYF. The DNA for the CDR3 is TGTGCCAGCAGTCAAACACAGGGGGCCAAAAACATTCAGTACTTC.

CDR3 nucleotide sequence: TGCGCCAGCAGCCTTAATGGGGGCACCGGGGAGCTGTTTTTT. This codes for CASSLNGGTGELFF. The V and J genes are TRBV5-1 and TRBJ2-2; D is tentatively TRBD1 or TRBD2 (5 bases each). V lost 4 bases and J lost 4, with 11 bases in between. Germline V lookup: CDR1 SGHRS, CDR2 YFSETQ. This CDR3 contains 14 residues.

The V gene is TRBV12-3 or TRBV12-4, the J gene TRBJ2-7; no definite D call. The V end was cut by 6 bases, the J end by 8 bases, with 14 bases between. The CDR3 loop spans 12 amino acids. CDR3 sequence reads: CASRSGLGQQYF. In DNA form, the CDR3 reads TGTGCCAGCAGATCGGGTCTGGGCCAGCAGTACTTC.

The CDR3 sequence is CASSLGTGGSNQPQHF. CDR3 bases: TGTGCCAGCAGCTTAGGGACAGGGGGAAGCAATCAGCCCCAGCATTTT. The V and J genes are TRBV7-9 and TRBJ1-5, with TRBD1 matching 10 bases. Germline-derived CDR1 and CDR2 are SEHNR and FQNEAQ (reference sequence). This CDR3 contains 16 residues. V shed 1 base, J shed 1 base, and the junction held 1 base outside the gene matches.

The chain carries TRBV28 and TRBJ2-6; 9 bases map to TRBD1. J was trimmed by 4 bases and V by 7 bases; bases with no gene match: 5. The CDR3 length is 15 residues. CDR1 MDHEN and CDR2 SYDVKM come from the germline V gene. CDR3 sequence: CASINRGRGANVLTF. Here the CDR3 DNA reads TGTGCCAGCATTAACAGGGGGCGCGGGGCCAACGTCCTGACTTTC. The whole variable domain, filled in from reference TRBV28 and TRBJ2-6, reads DVKVTQSSRYLVKRTGEKVFLECVQDMDHENMFWYRQDPGLGLRLIYFSYDVKMKEKGDIPEGYSVSREKKERFSLILESASTNQTSMYLCASINRGRGANVLTFGAGSRLTVL.

The V gene is TRBV2, the J gene TRBJ2-2; D uncertain. The CDR3 length is 15 residues. V was pared by 4 bases and J by 0 bases, with 9 bases between. CDR1 is SNHLY, CDR2 FYNNEI, per germline. This CDR3 is CASSGTASNTGELFF. CDR3 DNA sequence: TGTGCCAGCAGTGGTACAGCTTCGAACACCGGGGAGCTGTTTTTT.

The chain employs TRBV10-3 and TRBJ1-2; no definite D call. The germline V gene has CDR1 ENHRY and CDR2 SYGVKD. The V end was cut by 5 bases, the J end by 2 bases, with 9 bases between. This CDR3 contains 13 residues. Written as DNA, the CDR3 is TGTGCCATCAGTACTGAACAGAACTATGGCTACACCTTC. This gives the protein CAISTEQNYGYTF.

V is TRBV5-8 and J is TRBJ2-7; D may be TRBD1 (5 bases). Per germline, CDR1 SGHTS and CDR2 YDEGEE. With 1 base removed from V and 3 bases from J, the gap between germline ends came to 14 bases. The length of the CDR3 is 15 residues. CDR3 in amino acids: CASSLSPGLNYEQYF. CDR3 sequence (DNA): TGTGCCAGCAGCTTGTCCCCAGGGTTAAACTACGAGCAGTACTTC.

The V call is TRBV5-1, the J call TRBJ2-7; 7 bases align to TRBD1. The ends lost 4 bases at V and 1 base at J; junction bases unmatched: 5. This CDR3 has 14 amino acids. CDR1 and CDR2 (germline): SGHRS, YFSETQ. CDR3: CASSVQGMSYEQYF. CDR3 in DNA: TGCGCCAGCAGCGTACAGGGGATGTCCTACGAGCAGTACTTC. Based on the CDR3 plus reference TRBV5-1 and TRBJ2-7, the full variable domain is KAGVTQTPRYLIKTRGQQVTLSCSPISGHRSVSWYQQTPGQGLQFLFEYFSETQRNKGNFPGRFSGRQFSNSRSEMNVSTLELGDSALYLCASSVQGMSYEQYFGPGTRLTVT.

The chain employs TRBV7-9 and TRBJ1-1; D ambiguous. CDR1 SEHNR and CDR2 FQNEAQ come from the germline V gene (reference sequence). V shed 5 bases and J shed 2 bases, with 12 bases lying between them. The CDR3 extends over 14 amino acids. The CDR3 sequence: CASSRYGVNTEAFF. DNA of the CDR3: TGTGCCAGCAGCCGCTACGGGGTTAACACTGAAGCTTTCTTT.

In its sample, this clone was seen once. V gene TRBV2 combines with J gene TRBJ2-2, with 7 bases matching TRBD1. In germline, CDR1 is SNHLY, CDR2 FYNNEI. V gave up 5 bases and J gave up 2 bases; unmatched junction bases: 5. CDR3 length: 15 amino acids. The CDR3: CASSFRGGNTGELFF. CDR3 DNA sequence: TGTGCCAGCAGTTTCCGAGGGGGCAACACCGGGGAGCTGTTTTTT.

V gene TRBV5-5 combines with J gene TRBJ2-5, with 9 bases aligning to TRBD1. CDR3 length: 16 amino acids. Losses at the gene ends were 4 bases for V and 3 bases for J; bases not matched to a gene: 10. Per the germline V gene, CDR1 is SGHKS and CDR2 is YYEKEE (reference sequence). In DNA form, the CDR3 reads TGTGCCAGCAGCCAACGTACCGGGACAGGGAAAGAGACCCAGTACTTC. Amino acid sequence: CASSQRTGTGKETQYF.

The gene calls are TRBV9 and TRBJ2-7, with a weak D call TRBD2 (7 bases). This CDR3 spans 16 amino acids. Trimming took 0 bases from V and 0 from J, leaving 13 bases between them. Germline-derived CDR1 and CDR2 are SGDLS and YYNGEE. CDR3 protein: CASSVGAGQSSYEQYF. CDR3 nucleotide sequence: TGTGCCAGCAGCGTAGGAGCGGGACAAAGCTCCTACGAGCAGTACTTC.

The chain combines TRBV21-1 with TRBJ1-5. TRBV21-1 constitutes a pseudogene. The CDR3 consists of 19 residues. The CDR3 is CASSKARGRSLRSNQPQHF. The CDR3 DNA reads TGTGCCAGCAGCAAAGCTCGGGGACGGTCCCTCAGGAGCAATCAGCCCCAGCATTTT.

The chain joins TRBV5-1 to TRBJ1-2; D gene unclear. The germline gives CDR1 SGHRS, CDR2 YFSETQ. V lost 1 base to trimming and J lost 2 bases, with 6 bases between them. CDR3 length: 13 residues. The CDR3 DNA follows: TGCGCCAGCAGCTTGACAGAGAACTATGGCTACACCTTC. It yields the protein CASSLTENYGYTF.

V is TRBV27 and J is TRBJ1-5; 11 bases match TRBD1. Germline CDR1 is MNHEY and CDR2 is SMNVEV (reference sequence). This CDR3 comprises 16 residues. J gave up 6 bases and V 6 bases, and 10 bases lay outside the gene matches. In DNA, the CDR3 is TGTGCCAGCAGAATACTAGGACAGGGGGCAGGTCAGCCCCAGCATTTT. It translates to CASRILGQGAGQPQHF.

This chain links TRBV27 with TRBJ1-1; D is possibly TRBD1 (6 bases). CDR1 and CDR2 (germline): MNHEY, SMNVEV (reference sequence). This CDR3 has 14 amino acids. V dropped 4 bases and J dropped 1 base, with 10 bases sitting between them. In DNA form, the CDR3 reads TGTGCCAGCAGTTATGGACAGCCGAACACTGAAGCTTTCTTT. Its translation: CASSYGQPNTEAFF.

This CDR3 reads CASSDQGNYGYTF. DNA for the CDR3: TGTGCCAGCAGTGACCAGGGGAACTATGGCTACACCTTC. The chain has TRBV6-4 and TRBJ1-2, with TRBD1 as a possible D gene (6 bases). V shed 2 bases and J shed 2 bases, with 6 bases lying between them. Germline V gene lookup returns CDR1 MRHNA and CDR2 SNTAGT. The CDR3 covers 13 residues.

The chain carries TRBV7-8 and TRBJ2-7, with D maybe TRBD1 (5 bases). CDR3 length: 13 residues. Germline CDR1 is SGHVS and CDR2 is FQNEAQ. V lost 1 base and J lost 9, with 13 bases in between. CDR3 sequence reads: CASSLVLAGRQYF. DNA of the CDR3: TGTGCCAGCAGCTTAGTACTGGCAGGGCGGCAGTACTTC.

V gene TRBV30 combines with J gene TRBJ1-5, with D possibly matching TRBD1 (5 bases). Germline loops: CDR1 GTSNPN, CDR2 SVGIG (reference sequence). The CDR3 loop spans 15 amino acids. V was clipped by 4 bases and J by 0 bases, with 13 bases between them. CDR3 nucleotides: TGTGCCTGGAATCTAGGGGACTATAGCAATCAGCCCCAGCATTTT. Translation gives CAWNLGDYSNQPQHF.

The chain joins TRBV9 to TRBJ1-2; no firm D call. Per the germline V gene, CDR1 is SGDLS and CDR2 is YYNGEE. This CDR3 contains 15 residues. V gave up 0 bases and J gave up 7 bases, with 16 bases separating them. DNA of the CDR3: TGTGCCAGCAGCGTAGAGAGGGCCCCGTTAAGTGGCTACACCTTC. Translation: CASSVERAPLSGYTF.

The chain has TRBV6-2 or TRBV6-3 and TRBJ2-1; 11 nucleotides line up with TRBD1. Germline V gives CDR1 MNHEY, CDR2 SVGEGT. V lost 6 bases, J lost 9 bases, and 10 bases stayed unmatched. The CDR3 contains 15 residues. The CDR3 sequence is CASSPSGTGGREQFF. DNA of the CDR3: TGTGCCAGCAGCCCCTCCGGGACAGGGGGTCGTGAGCAGTTCTTC.

This chain uses TRBV5-1 with TRBJ2-5, with a weak D call TRBD1 (5 bases). The germline gives CDR1 SGHRS, CDR2 YFSETQ. The CDR3 consists of 17 residues. V was trimmed by 2 bases and J by 4 bases, leaving 21 bases between them. The CDR3 is CASSFGLSRTFIETQYF. In DNA form, the CDR3 reads TGCGCCAGCAGCTTCGGGTTATCCAGGACATTTATAGAGACCCAGTACTTC.